This T cell receptor beta chain was sequenced in a study of blood T cell repertoires in COVID-19. This clone was picked up many times. The germline V gene has CDR1 MNHEY and CDR2 SMNVEV (reference sequence). The junction had 15 bases not matched to a gene; V was cut back by 8 bases and J by 2 bases. The CDR3 is 16 amino acids. As originally analysed: Researchers report that nucleated cell counts were estimated from reference gene primer amplification. TCRdb keeps only in-frame clones here, not all; method: immunoSEQ multiplex PCR. The V and J calls and clone size come from that table; D and trimming were worked out from the DNA. The sample yields some 400,000 clones, around 90% seen once.

The chain links TRBV27 to TRBJ2-7, with TRBD1 matching over 7 bases. The clonotype was recovered from a human donor in a cohort sampled during active COVID-19. Sequencing was performed on peripheral blood. This CDR3 reads CASERYPGQPTYEQYF. CDR3 nucleotide sequence: TGTGCCAGCGAACGTTATCCGGGACAGCCGACCTACGAGCAGTACTTC.